Each of the 14 T cell receptor beta chains below was sequenced from the same sample in a study of early T cells in non-severe SARS-CoV-2 infection. MiXCR was run by TCRdb on the 5' RACE reads, yielding one entry per CDR3 protein. The sample consists of around 53,000 distinct CDR3 sequences, 7.7% of them appearing once. Material: whole blood. The origin of the receptors is an adult who was a healthcare worker with PCR-confirmed SARS-CoV-2 infection or an uninfected control (not recorded which).

This clonotype was recorded at least ten times. The rearrangement links TRBV11-1 to TRBJ2-3; TRBD1 is a possible D gene (6 bases). V was clipped by 4 bases and J by 3 bases, with 8 bases between them. From germline, CDR1 is SGHAT and CDR2 FQDESV (reference sequence). The CDR3 spans 13 residues. For the CDR3, the DNA is TGTGCCAGCAGCTCCCAGGGGACAGATACGCAGTATTTT. This gives the protein CASSSQGTDTQYF.

This clonotype was picked up a small number of times. The V gene is TRBV28, the J gene TRBJ1-5, with D unresolved. CDR1 and CDR2 (germline): MDHEN, SYDVKM. This CDR3 contains 14 residues. V lost 6 bases and J lost 0, with 9 bases in between. The CDR3 DNA reads as TGTGCCAGCAGCGCCTTAAATAGCAATCAGCCCCAGCATTTT. This codes for CASSALNSNQPQHF.

This clonotype was observed at least ten times. This rearrangement joins TRBV27 to TRBJ1-2; TRBD1 matches 7 bases. The V gene's germline CDR1 is MNHEY and CDR2 SMNVEV (reference sequence). The J segment lost 4 bases and the V segment lost 5 bases, leaving 13 bases of the junction unmatched. The CDR3 runs to 16 residues. Here the CDR3 DNA reads TGTGCCAGCAGTAAAACTCGGACAGGTGACCCCTATGGCTACACCTTC. Translating it yields CASSKTRTGDPYGYTF.

This clonotype was counted many times. The chain has TRBV5-1 and TRBJ1-5; 8 bases agree with TRBD1. The CDR3 covers 15 residues. The germline CDR1 and CDR2 sequences are SGHRS and YFSETQ. J was trimmed by 2 bases and V by 2 bases; bases with no gene match: 3. The CDR3 protein is CASSFWTGRNQPQHF. The CDR3 DNA follows: TGCGCCAGCAGCTTTTGGACAGGGCGCAATCAGCCCCAGCATTTT.

This clonotype was counted at least ten times. The chain joins TRBV28 to TRBJ2-7, with D perhaps matching TRBD1 or TRBD2 (6 bases each). V lost 8 bases and J 6 bases, leaving 17 bases between the germline ends. The germline gives CDR1 MDHEN, CDR2 SYDVKM. The CDR3 has 13 residues. The CDR3 loop is CASRRQGGSEQYF. In DNA form, the CDR3 reads TGTGCCAGCCGCAGACAAGGGGGGAGCGAGCAGTACTTC.

This clonotype was seen repeatedly, ten times or more. The chain joins TRBV29-1 to TRBJ2-2, with D possibly TRBD2 on 6 matching bases. Germline V CDR1 and CDR2: SQVTM, ANQGSEA. The V and J ends lost 8 bases and 3 bases respectively, with 13 bases between them. The CDR3 spans 13 residues. CDR3 amino acids: CSLLREDTGELFF. DNA for the CDR3: TGCAGCTTACTCAGGGAGGACACCGGGGAGCTGTTTTTT.

This clonotype has ten or more counts. The rearrangement uses TRBV29-1 and TRBJ1-4; perhaps TRBD1 as D (5 bases). The V gene lost 0 bases and the J gene lost 6 bases, with 11 bases spanning the gap. CDR3 size: 14 residues. CDR1 is SQVTM, CDR2 ANQGSEA, per germline. The CDR3 here is CSVEDTGGYEKLFF. CDR3 nucleotides: TGCAGCGTTGAAGATACGGGGGGGTATGAAAAACTGTTTTTT.

This clonotype was observed many times. This chain uses TRBV7-8 with TRBJ1-1, with D uncertain. V gave up 5 bases and J gave up 3 bases, with 13 bases separating them. CDR3 length: 14 residues. Germline CDR1 and CDR2: SGHVS and FQNEAQ. CDR3 in amino acids: CASSPKGRHTEAFF. CDR3 coding DNA: TGTGCCAGCAGCCCAAAGGGAAGGCACACTGAAGCTTTCTTT.

The chain carries TRBV7-9 and TRBJ2-4; 7 nucleotides align to TRBD1. Germline V gene lookup returns CDR1 SEHNR and CDR2 FQNEAQ (reference sequence). This CDR3 is 12 amino acids long. V was clipped by 4 bases and J by 10 bases; unmatched bases: 4. The CDR3 here is CASSSGQQIQYF. Here the CDR3 DNA reads TGTGCCAGCAGCTCGGGACAGCAGATTCAGTACTTC.

This clonotype has a count of ten or more. The chain carries TRBV10-3 and TRBJ2-5, with D possibly matching TRBD2 (7 bases). V was trimmed by 3 bases and J by 5 bases, leaving 16 bases between them. Germline CDR1 and CDR2: ENHRY and SYGVKD. This CDR3 has 15 residues. In DNA, the CDR3 is TGTGCCATCAGTGAATGGGAGGGGGAAGCGGAGACCCAGTACTTC. As protein: CAISEWEGEAETQYF.

This clonotype was detected ten times or more. V is TRBV20-1 and J is TRBJ1-3, with 8 bases matching TRBD1. The CDR3 has 16 residues. Trimming at V came to 3 bases and at J to 0 bases, leaving 7 bases not matched to a gene. The germline V gene has CDR1 DFQATT and CDR2 SNEGSKA (reference sequence). The CDR3 DNA is TGCAGTGCTAGCCCGACAGGGGCCAACTCTGGAAACACCATATATTTT. Translation: CSASPTGANSGNTIYF.

This chain joins TRBV7-9 and TRBJ1-1; TRBD1 is a possible D gene (5 bases). This CDR3 comprises 15 residues. Trimming removed 5 bases from V and 2 bases from J, with 15 bases in between. CDR1 is SEHNR and CDR2 is FQNEAQ in the germline V gene (reference sequence). CDR3 nucleotides: TGTGCCAGCAGCCAAGGGGATCCAGGAAACACTGAAGCTTTCTTT. Amino acids: CASSQGDPGNTEAFF.

In this sample, this clonotype turned up many times. This chain links TRBV7-9 with TRBJ1-2; D is undetermined. V dropped 3 bases and J dropped 0 bases, with 14 bases sitting between them. Per the germline V gene, CDR1 is SEHNR and CDR2 is FQNEAQ (reference sequence). The CDR3 is made up of 16 amino acids. The CDR3 reads CASSFGGMRTNYGYTF. The CDR3 coding sequence is TGTGCCAGCAGCTTTGGAGGGATGAGGACTAACTATGGCTACACCTTC.

This clonotype has more than one count but fewer than ten. The V call is TRBV28, the J call TRBJ1-5, with D uncertain. The CDR3 runs 13 residues. Looked up from germline, CDR1 is MDHEN and CDR2 is SYDVKM. V was shortened by 5 bases and J by 3 bases, with 8 bases between the two germline ends. The CDR3 sequence is CASSPTTNQPQHF. The CDR3 DNA reads TGTGCCAGCAGTCCAACGACCAATCAGCCCCAGCATTTT.